These 15 T cell receptor beta chains originate from one sample sequenced in a study of tumor-infiltrating lymphocytes in primary liver carcinoma. Starting material for RNA and DNA co-extraction consisted of about 17-34 mg of unsorted bulk tissue. Reverse transcription of roughly 0.5 ug total RNA with a constant-region primer produced TCR beta cDNA. Each TCR beta library was derived from three nested multiplex PCR rounds that employed slightly modified ARM-PCR. PCR rounds one and two used TRBV1-TRBV30 forward primers with a C-beta reverse primer for 10 cycles each. TCRdb recomputed calls from the multiplex PCR reads with MiXCR, one row per CDR3 protein. The data show tens of thousands of distinct CDR3 sequences, with more than 60% seen just once and approximately 37% held by the top ten. Sequencing was carried out using tumor-adjacent normal liver tissue. The receptor source for this set is a man between 35 and 55 years old with primary liver carcinoma and hepatitis B virus infection.

This clonotype was picked up many times. The rearrangement uses TRBV7-3 and TRBJ2-1; a weak D match, TRBD1 (6 bases). CDR1 and CDR2 from the germline V gene are SGHTA and FQGTGA. This CDR3 has 16 residues. The V and J ends lost 5 bases and 3 bases respectively, with 17 bases between them. The CDR3 spells CASSPDRDTFYNEQFF. The CDR3 DNA sequence: TGTGCCAGCAGCCCAGATAGGGACACCTTCTACAATGAGCAGTTCTTC.

The chain uses TRBV9 and TRBJ2-2; D not resolved. Trimming cost V 0 bases and J 4 bases, with 7 bases left between them. The germline V gene encodes CDR1 SGDLS and CDR2 YYNGEE. CDR3 length: 14 amino acids. CDR3 sequence: CASSVVSGTGELFF. The CDR3 region has the DNA TGTGCCAGCAGCGTAGTATCAGGCACCGGGGAGCTGTTTTTT.

This clonotype was recorded many times. This chain joins TRBV7-3 and TRBJ2-1; 10 nucleotides align to TRBD2. Germline V gene lookup returns CDR1 SGHTA and CDR2 FQGTGA. This CDR3 contains 19 residues. Trimming took 5 bases from V and 0 from J; bases not matched to a gene: 13. The DNA for the CDR3 is TGTGCCAGCAGCCCTGATCCGGGACTAGCGTCCAGCTCCTACAATGAGCAGTTCTTC. It is translated as CASSPDPGLASSSYNEQFF.

This chain uses TRBV4-2 with TRBJ2-7; tentative D call: TRBD2 (5 bases). V was shortened by 1 base and J by 5 bases, with 15 bases between the two germline ends. The length of the CDR3 is 15 residues. The V gene's germline CDR1 is LGHNA and CDR2 YNFKEQ. The CDR3 DNA sequence: TGTGCCAGCAGCCAAGCGCATGGGAGTAGCCACGAGCAGTACTTC. It specifies CASSQAHGSSHEQYF.

In this sample, this clonotype turned up many times. J is TRBJ1-2 and V is TRBV12-3 or TRBV12-4, with D possibly matching TRBD1 (5 bases). The CDR3 totals 14 residues. The V gene lost 2 bases and the J gene lost 3 bases, with 10 bases spanning the gap. This chain's CDR3 is CASSLRGVDYGYTF. The DNA for the CDR3 is TGTGCCAGCAGTTTAAGGGGCGTCGACTATGGCTACACCTTC.

To note about this clonotype: Possible read error: a much larger clone is one base away. The rearrangement joins TRBV25-1 to TRBJ2-7; the D gene is possibly TRBD2 (5 bases). From germline, CDR1 is MGHDK and CDR2 SYGVNS. The CDR3 is 13 amino acids. V was shortened by 7 bases and J by 5 bases, with 15 bases between the two germline ends. CDR3 amino acids: CASTGFAGNEQYF. The CDR3 DNA reads as TGTGCCAGCACGGGATTTGCTGGCAACGAGCAGTACTTC.

In its sample, this clonotype was seen many times. The chain uses TRBV4-2 and TRBJ2-6, with a weak D call TRBD2 (7 bases). V gave up 4 bases and J gave up 4 bases, with 17 bases separating them. The length of the CDR3 is 17 residues. Germline loops: CDR1 LGHNA, CDR2 YNFKEQ. The CDR3 here is CASSLDGGARGANVLTF. The DNA for the CDR3 is TGTGCCAGCAGCCTTGATGGGGGGGCGCGCGGGGCCAACGTCCTGACTTTC.

CDR3 sequence reads: CASSGKEGTQQFF. The CDR3 nucleotides read TGCGCCAGCAGCGGTAAGGAGGGTACCCAGCAGTTCTTC. The V call is TRBV10-1, the J call TRBJ2-1; a weak D match, TRBD2 (6 bases). Germline-derived CDR1 and CDR2 are WNHNN and SYGVQD (reference sequence). CDR3 length equals 13 residues. The ends were cut back, 6 bases at V and 11 bases at J, with 17 bases in the middle.

For this clonotype: One junction end does not reproduce the germline sequence, and a read error may be involved. The genes are TRBV11-2 and TRBJ2-1, with D possibly TRBD2 on 5 matching bases. The germline gives CDR1 SGHAT, CDR2 FQNNGV. This CDR3 is built from 14 residues. Here the CDR3 DNA reads TGTGCCAGTAACTTGTCTAGCTTGCGGCATGAGCGGTTCTTC. Encoded protein: CASNLSSLRHERFF.

A remark on this clonotype: In this CDR3 the conserved last residue, phenylalanine or tryptophan, is missing, so a read error is likely. The chain carries TRBV11-2 and TRBJ2-4; 10 bases line up with TRBD1. Germline-derived CDR1 and CDR2 are SGHAT and FQNNGV. The CDR3 covers 14 residues. CDR3 bases: TGTGCCAGTAGCTCCGGGACAGGGGATATCATTCAGTACTTA. It codes for CASSSGTGDIIQYL.

About this clonotype: At one of its ends the junction is not consistent with the germline gene, which may arise from a read error. The V gene is TRBV29-1, the J gene TRBJ1-2; D possibly corresponds to TRBD1 (5 bases). This CDR3 has 13 amino acids. CDR1 and CDR2 (germline): SQVTM, ANQGSEA. The chain's CDR3 is CSVRSGCAYVYTF. The CDR3 DNA reads TGCAGCGTCCGATCAGGGTGCGCCTATGTCTACACCTTC. Full variable domain (remainder filled in from reference TRBV29-1 and TRBJ1-2): SAVISQKPSRDICQRGTSLTIQCQVDSQVTMMFWYRQQPGQSLTLIATANQGSEATYESGFVIDKFPISRPNLTFSTLTVSNMSPEDSSIYLCSVRSGCAYVYTFGSGTRLTVV.

Only a few counts were recorded for this clonotype. Germline is not matched at one junction end, which may reflect a read error. This chain connects TRBV29-1 to TRBJ2-7; D remains ambiguous. The CDR3 loop spans 14 amino acids. Germline V gene lookup returns CDR1 SQVTM and CDR2 ANQGSEA. The CDR3: CSFENGHGAYEQYF. The CDR3 DNA sequence: TGCAGCTTTGAGAATGGGCATGGGGCCTACGAGCAGTACTTC.

This clonotype occurred many times. The rearrangement uses TRBV7-9 and TRBJ2-7, with 7 nucleotides matching TRBD1. The trim removed 5 bases at V and 6 bases at J, leaving 4 bases unmatched. Germline V CDR1 and CDR2: SEHNR, FQNEAQ (reference sequence). This CDR3 has 12 residues. CDR3 coding DNA: TGTGCCAGCAGCCAGGGACAGAGCGAGCAGTACTTC. Amino acid sequence: CASSQGQSEQYF.

As concerns this clonotype: At one end the junction does not follow the germline gene, possibly because of a read error. The rearrangement joins TRBV28 to TRBJ1-3, with 7 bases identical to TRBD1. In germline, CDR1 is MDHEN, CDR2 SYDVKM. CDR3 length: 17 residues. CDR3 protein: CASSLITGQTSGNTMYF. The CDR3 coding sequence is TGTGCCAGCAGTTTAATTACGGGACAGACCTCTGGAAACACCATGTATTTT.

This clonotype was observed a few times. The chain employs TRBV7-9 and TRBJ2-7; D call uncertain. The germline V and J ends were trimmed by 1 base and 1 base, with 5 bases remaining between them. CDR3 size: 13 residues. The germline V gene has CDR1 SEHNR and CDR2 FQNEAQ (reference sequence). The CDR3 DNA follows: TGTGCCAGCAGCTTAGGCAATTCCTACGAGCAGTACTTC. Protein sequence: CASSLGNSYEQYF. Looking up the rest from reference TRBV7-9 and TRBJ2-7 gives the full variable domain: DTGVSQNPRHKITKRGQNVTFRCDPISEHNRLYWYRQTLGQGPEFLTYFQNEAQLEKSRLLSDRFSAERPKGSFSTLEIQRTEQGDSAMYLCASSLGNSYEQYFGPGTRLTVT.